These 14 T cell receptor beta chains came from one sample sequenced in a study of cytomegalovirus exposure and HLA in healthy donors. In the PCR, 60 Vbeta and 13 Jbeta primers were used. TCRdb keeps only in-frame clones here, not all; method: immunoSEQ multiplex PCR. Of some 150,000 clones in the sample, approximately 78% were seen once. Sequences were obtained from PBMCs. Every receptor here comes from a woman between 50 and 59 years old in good health and CMV-seropositive.

V usage is TRBV2 and J usage is TRBJ2-5; the match to TRBD2 covers 12 bases. CDR3 size: 17 residues. With 8 bases clipped from V and 10 bases from J, the junction kept 20 bases outside the gene matches. Looked up from germline, CDR1 is SNHLY and CDR2 is FYNNEI. The CDR3 region has the DNA TGTGCCAGCTTTGGGACTAGCGGGCCATCCCTGCGTGGGGGCCAGTACTTC. Its translation: CASFGTSGPSLRGGQYF.

V is TRBV19 and J is TRBJ1-2, with 7 nucleotides matching TRBD1. This CDR3 is 12 amino acids long. V gave up 5 bases and J gave up 6 bases; unmatched junction bases: 3. Per the germline V gene, CDR1 is LNHDA and CDR2 is SQIVND (reference sequence). The CDR3 is CASSRQGNGYTF. The CDR3, as DNA: TGTGCCAGTAGTCGACAGGGTAATGGCTACACCTTC.

The chain uses TRBV7-9 and TRBJ2-5; a possible D gene is TRBD2 (5 bases). Germline lookup yields CDR1 SEHNR and CDR2 FQNEAQ (reference sequence). The CDR3 length is 11 residues. V lost 11 bases, J lost 1 base, and 8 bases lay in between. The CDR3 loop is CASRAQETQYF. CDR3 coding DNA: TGTGCCTCGAGGGCCCAAGAGACCCAGTACTTC.

The chain employs TRBV5-6 and TRBJ1-1; the D is unclear. This CDR3 is built from 14 residues. Trimming took off 0 bases at V and 1 base at J, with 7 bases between the two ends. In germline, CDR1 is SGHDT, CDR2 YYEEEE. The CDR3 sequence: CASSLAPRNTEAFF. The CDR3 DNA follows: TGTGCCAGCAGCTTGGCACCCAGGAACACTGAAGCTTTCTTT.

The V and J genes are TRBV27 and TRBJ2-2, with TRBD1 matching over 8 bases. Unmatched junction bases numbered 8, after V lost 7 bases and J lost 7 bases. The CDR3 has 14 residues. CDR1 is MNHEY and CDR2 is SMNVEV in the germline V gene (reference sequence). The CDR3: CASKKDREIGELFF. The CDR3, as DNA: TGTGCCAGCAAAAAGGACAGGGAGATCGGGGAGCTGTTTTTT.

The rearrangement uses TRBV7-6 and TRBJ2-3; D might be TRBD2 (5 bases). Germline V gene data show CDR1 as SGHVS and CDR2 as FNYEAQ. Between the trimmed V and J ends, which lost 5 bases and 0 bases, there was a span of 9 bases. The CDR3 loop spans 14 amino acids. As DNA, the CDR3 is TGTGCCAGCAGCCGGGGTCAGAGCACAGATACGCAGTATTTT. It specifies CASSRGQSTDTQYF.

The chain carries TRBV5-1 and TRBJ2-1, with 12 bases fitting TRBD2. The CDR3 is 22 residues long. The trim removed 4 bases at V and 0 bases at J, leaving 20 bases unmatched. Germline V CDR1 and CDR2: SGHRS, YFSETQ. The DNA for the CDR3 is TGCGCCAGCAGCCAGCTTAGGGTTCAACTAGCGGGAGGACCTAGCTCCTACAATGAGCAGTTCTTC. Protein product: CASSQLRVQLAGGPSSYNEQFF.

This clone occurred once. The chain uses TRBV11-1 and TRBJ2-3; 7 bases line up with TRBD1. The CDR3 is 14 residues long. Trimming took 4 bases from V and 3 from J; bases not matched to a gene: 4. Germline CDR1 is SGHAT and CDR2 is FQDESV (reference sequence). The CDR3 loop reads CASSSGRGTDTQYF. The CDR3 DNA reads TGTGCCAGCAGCTCCGGCAGGGGGACAGATACGCAGTATTTT.

This chain links TRBV5-1 with TRBJ2-7, with 7 bases aligning to TRBD1. CDR3 length: 16 amino acids. Trimming at V came to 4 bases and at J to 3 bases, leaving 13 bases not matched to a gene. The germline V gene has CDR1 SGHRS and CDR2 YFSETQ. CDR3 sequence: CASSQTGSYGVYEQYF. In DNA, the CDR3 is TGCGCCAGCAGCCAGACAGGGTCCTATGGTGTCTACGAGCAGTACTTC.

Regarding this clone: One junction end does not reproduce the germline sequence, and a read error may be involved. The chain joins TRBV6-7 to TRBJ2-4; D gene ambiguous. TRBV6-7 is recorded as an ORF, its role being uncertain. This CDR3 spans 16 amino acids. The CDR3 coding sequence is TGTGCCAGCAGTTATGGGCGCCAGGCTGGCAAAAACAGTCAGTACTTC. Translated, it gives CASSYGRQAGKNSQYF.

The V and J genes are TRBV2 and TRBJ2-5, with 7 positions matching TRBD1. With V trimmed by 6 bases and J by 2 bases, 6 bases remained unmatched. The CDR3 extends over 14 amino acids. Germline V lookup: CDR1 SNHLY, CDR2 FYNNEI. CDR3 protein: CASSFSGQQETQYF. For the CDR3, the DNA is TGTGCCAGCAGCTTTTCGGGACAGCAAGAGACCCAGTACTTC.

The V gene is TRBV2, the J gene TRBJ1-1; 7 positions match TRBD1. V was pared by 6 bases and J by 4 bases, with 20 bases of the junction left unmatched. CDR1 SNHLY and CDR2 FYNNEI come from the germline V gene. This CDR3 contains 18 residues. The CDR3 coding sequence is TGTGCCAGCAGCGGTGACAGGGTCTTTTTGGGTTCGGGCACTGAAGCTTTCTTT. Translation gives CASSGDRVFLGSGTEAFF.

This clone came up once. This chain joins TRBV7-3 and TRBJ2-2; D not certain. The CDR3 sequence is 14 residues long. Trimming took 3 bases from V and 3 from J, leaving 8 bases between them. In germline, CDR1 is SGHTA, CDR2 FQGTGA. The CDR3 reads CASSFYGYTGELFF. The CDR3 nucleotides read TGTGCCAGCAGCTTTTACGGTTACACCGGGGAGCTGTTTTTT. Full variable domain (missing parts from reference TRBV7-3 and TRBJ2-2): GAGVSQTPSNKVTEKGKYVELRCDPISGHTALYWYRQSLGQGPEFLIYFQGTGAADDSGLPNDRFFAVRPEGSVSTLKIQRTERGDSAVYLCASSFYGYTGELFFGEGSRLTVL.

The DNA of the CDR3 is TGTGCCTGGAGCCTTGTGGGGGGGGATGCTTTCTTT. Translation gives CAWSLVGGDAFF. The chain recombines TRBV30 with TRBJ1-1; D is perhaps TRBD1 (5 bases). Germline V gives CDR1 GTSNPN, CDR2 SVGIG (reference sequence). V lost 3 bases to trimming and J lost 11 bases, with 16 bases between them. The CDR3 has 12 amino acids.